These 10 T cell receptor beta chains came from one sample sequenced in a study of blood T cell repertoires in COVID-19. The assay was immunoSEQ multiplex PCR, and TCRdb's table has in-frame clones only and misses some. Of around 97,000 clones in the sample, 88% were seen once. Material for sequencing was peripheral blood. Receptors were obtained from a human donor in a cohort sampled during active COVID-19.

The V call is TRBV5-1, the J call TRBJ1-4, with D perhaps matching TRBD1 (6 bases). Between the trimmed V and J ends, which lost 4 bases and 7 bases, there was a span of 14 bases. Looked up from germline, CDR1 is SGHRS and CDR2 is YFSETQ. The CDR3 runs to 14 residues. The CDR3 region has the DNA TGCGCCAGCAGCCCCGGCCAAGGGGGTGAAAAACTGTTTTTT. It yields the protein CASSPGQGGEKLFF.

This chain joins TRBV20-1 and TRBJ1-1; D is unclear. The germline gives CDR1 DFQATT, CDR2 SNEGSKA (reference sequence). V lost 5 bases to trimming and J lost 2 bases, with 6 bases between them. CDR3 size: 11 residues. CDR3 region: CSAAENTEAFF. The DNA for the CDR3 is TGCAGTGCTGCGGAAAACACTGAAGCTTTCTTT.

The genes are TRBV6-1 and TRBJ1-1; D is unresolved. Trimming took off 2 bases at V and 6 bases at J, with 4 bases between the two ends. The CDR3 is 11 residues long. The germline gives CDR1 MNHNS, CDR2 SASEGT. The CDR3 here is CASSERAEAFF. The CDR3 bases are TGTGCCAGCAGTGAAAGAGCTGAAGCTTTCTTT.

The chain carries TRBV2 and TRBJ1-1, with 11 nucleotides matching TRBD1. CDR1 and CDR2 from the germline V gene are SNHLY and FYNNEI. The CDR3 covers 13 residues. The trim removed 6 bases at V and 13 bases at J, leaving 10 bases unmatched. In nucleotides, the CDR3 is TGTGCCAGCAGCCTCGGACAGGGGGCTCGAGGTTTCTTT. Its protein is CASSLGQGARGFF.

In DNA, the CDR3 is TGTGCCAGCAGCCCGGCGGGTCCCAATCAGCCCCAGCATTTT. Its translation is CASSPAGPNQPQHF. J is TRBJ1-5 and V is TRBV6-5; no firm D call. V was shortened by 6 bases and J by 3 bases, with 12 bases between the two germline ends. Germline V lookup: CDR1 MNHEY, CDR2 SVGAGI. This CDR3 has 14 residues.

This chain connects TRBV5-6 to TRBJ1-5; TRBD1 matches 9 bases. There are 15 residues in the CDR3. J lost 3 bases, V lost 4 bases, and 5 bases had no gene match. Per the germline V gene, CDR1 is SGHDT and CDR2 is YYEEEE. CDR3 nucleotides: TGTGCCAGCAGCCGATGGGACAGGGTCAATCAGCCCCAGCATTTT. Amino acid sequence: CASSRWDRVNQPQHF.

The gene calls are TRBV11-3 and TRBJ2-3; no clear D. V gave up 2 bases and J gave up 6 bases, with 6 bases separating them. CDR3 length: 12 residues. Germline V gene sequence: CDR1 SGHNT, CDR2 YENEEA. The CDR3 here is CASSLPGDTQYF. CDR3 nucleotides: TGTGCCAGCAGCTTACCCGGGGATACGCAGTATTTT.

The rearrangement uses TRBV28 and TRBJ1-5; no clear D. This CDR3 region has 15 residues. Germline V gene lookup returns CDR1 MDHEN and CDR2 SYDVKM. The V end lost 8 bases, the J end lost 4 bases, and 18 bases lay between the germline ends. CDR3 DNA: TGTGCCAGCCATGAATTCAGAGGACTGAATCAGCCCCAGCATTTT. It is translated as CASHEFRGLNQPQHF.

Written as DNA, the CDR3 is TGTGCCAGCAGTTCCTCAGGGGCCATTTCCAATGAGCAGTTCTTC. It yields the protein CASSSSGAISNEQFF. The rearrangement links TRBV2 to TRBJ2-1; possible D gene TRBD1, 6 bases. The CDR3 is made up of 15 amino acids. V was clipped by 5 bases and J by 6 bases, with 17 bases between them. The germline gives CDR1 SNHLY, CDR2 FYNNEI.

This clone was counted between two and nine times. The CDR3 DNA follows: TGCGCCAGCAGCCCCCAAGTTGTACTCCTCTCCTACGAGCAGTACTTC. Translated: CASSPQVVLLSYEQYF. V usage is TRBV4-1 and J usage is TRBJ2-7; D is undetermined. The CDR3 spans 16 residues. The V end was cut by 4 bases, the J end by 0 bases, with 16 bases between. Germline V gene sequence: CDR1 MGHRA, CDR2 YSYEKL.